This paragraph reports one T cell receptor beta chain. The antigen is unknown. These data belong to a study of shared clonotypes between healthy human individuals. Study in general: Those who served as donors were a couple of women and a few men between the ages of 18 and 49.

Study conclusions and caveats: Four donors held about 4.6% of naive CD4 clonotypes in common.

Positive CCR7 selection of CD45RO-negative cells yielded the naive CD8 cells, and terminally differentiated effector memory CD45RA+ cells were excluded. 200 to 250 ng DNA, tens of thousands of T cell genomes, went into each sorted-subset replicate PCR. Sequencing was performed with immunoSEQ multiplex PCR; in TCRdb, only in-frame clones are kept and a portion is missing. Of millions of clones in the sample, about 93% were seen once. CDR1 LNHNV and CDR2 YYDKDF come from the germline V gene (reference sequence). Trimming stripped 5 bases from V and 0 bases from J, with 7 bases between. The CDR3 consists of 14 residues.

Sequenced sample: naive CD8+ T cells from PBMCs. V is TRBV15 and J is TRBJ2-2; D unclear. This TCR came from a man aged 18-30 years in good health. Some clones in this sample may be carry-over from other donors' samples. CDR3 bases: TGTGCCACCAGCTCGACTGCGAACACCGGGGAGCTGTTTTTT. It yields the protein CATSSTANTGELFF.